Following are 24 T cell receptor beta chains from one sample sequenced in a study of OX40 agonist ivuxolimab in advanced cancers. Generated by immunoSEQ multiplex PCR, the TCRdb table keeps only in-frame clones and is missing some. In the table there are over 50,000 clones, approximately 82% of which are singletons. This specimen consisted of CD4+ or CD8+ T cells sorted from blood, obtained in a trial of the OX40 agonist ivuxolimab. These TCRs come from an adult with an advanced solid tumor such as melanoma, head and neck, liver or kidney cancer.

The rearrangement uses TRBV7-9 and TRBJ2-7; 8 bases are a match to TRBD1. CDR3 length equals 14 residues. Losses at the gene ends were 5 bases for V and 2 bases for J; bases not matched to a gene: 5. The germline V gene has CDR1 SEHNR and CDR2 FQNEAQ (reference sequence). CDR3 DNA sequence: TGTGCCAGCAGCCCCGACAGGGGCGCCTACGAGCAGTACTTC. Amino acids: CASSPDRGAYEQYF.

The genes are TRBV6-1 and TRBJ2-5; 8 bases align to TRBD1. The CDR3 sequence is 13 residues long. V trimming: 7 bases; J trimming: 2 bases; junction bases outside the gene matches: 3. Per germline, CDR1 MNHNS and CDR2 SASEGT. The CDR3 reads CASKRQGQETQYF. CDR3 coding DNA: TGTGCCAGCAAAAGACAGGGGCAAGAGACCCAGTACTTC.

The chain links TRBV29-1 to TRBJ2-2; TRBD2 matches at 11 bases. The CDR3 sequence is 14 residues long. Trimming removed 6 bases from V and 6 bases from J; junction bases left unmatched: 6. Germline CDR1 is SQVTM and CDR2 is ANQGSEA. CDR3 DNA sequence: TGCAGCGTATATACTAGCGGGAGAGCCGGGGAGCTGTTTTTT. This gives the protein CSVYTSGRAGELFF.

This chain joins TRBV27 and TRBJ1-3; D gene uncertain. The CDR3 is made up of 18 amino acids. Per the germline V gene, CDR1 is MNHEY and CDR2 is SMNVEV (reference sequence). With 2 bases removed from V and 3 bases from J, the gap between germline ends came to 20 bases. The CDR3 region is CASSLRGRRGALGNTIYF. CDR3 coding DNA: TGTGCCAGCAGTTTACGAGGGAGGCGGGGAGCGCTTGGAAACACCATATATTTT.

The rearrangement joins TRBV5-1 to TRBJ2-7; TRBD2 aligns across 14 bases. Germline CDR1 is SGHRS and CDR2 is YFSETQ. Trimming at V came to 4 bases and at J to 4 bases, leaving 7 bases not matched to a gene. The CDR3 spans 16 residues. For the CDR3, the DNA is TGCGCCAGCAGCCTCGGACTAGCGGGAGGTCAATACGAGCAGTACTTC. Residues: CASSLGLAGGQYEQYF.

The chain has TRBV11-3 and TRBJ2-3, with a possible D match to TRBD2 (5 bases). The CDR3 runs to 14 residues. Per germline, CDR1 SGHNT and CDR2 YENEEA. Trimming shortened V by 5 bases and J by 4 bases, and 13 bases separated the two germline ends. CDR3 nucleotide sequence: TGTGCCAGCAGCCATACCACTAGTGCAGATACGCAGTATTTT. It yields the protein CASSHTTSADTQYF.

The chain employs TRBV7-2 and TRBJ2-1; 9 bases align to TRBD2. The trim removed 0 bases at V and 3 bases at J, leaving 15 bases unmatched. This CDR3 comprises 20 residues. Germline assignment: CDR1 SGHTA and CDR2 FQGNSA. The CDR3: CASSLARAREDSGSYNEQFF. The CDR3 bases are TGTGCCAGCAGCTTAGCTCGGGCCAGGGAGGATAGCGGGAGCTACAATGAGCAGTTCTTC.

This clone was counted a few times. The chain uses TRBV7-2 and TRBJ1-3; D is unresolved. The germline V gene encodes CDR1 SGHTA and CDR2 FQGNSA. Trimming took 5 bases from V and 0 from J, leaving 14 bases between them. CDR3 length: 16 residues. In nucleotides, the CDR3 is TGTGCCAGCAGCCAAGAATCCGGCGACTCTGGAAACACCATATATTTT. This translates into CASSQESGDSGNTIYF.

Points on this clone: Other DNA sequences in this specimen translate into the identical CDR3. This chain connects TRBV7-2 to TRBJ2-3; 11 bases fit TRBD2. The CDR3 is 15 amino acids. The ends lost 5 bases at V and 12 bases at J; junction bases unmatched: 13. CDR1 is SGHTA and CDR2 is FQGNSA in the germline V gene. The CDR3 sequence: CASSQRLAGPSTQYF. The CDR3 DNA reads as TGTGCCAGCAGCCAGAGACTAGCGGGACCATCCACACAGTATTTT.

The chain joins TRBV27 to TRBJ2-7; TRBD1 aligns across 8 bases. Trimming cost V 5 bases and J 1 base; bases outside gene matches: 4. Germline CDR1 MNHEY, CDR2 SMNVEV (reference sequence). The CDR3 is made up of 14 amino acids. The CDR3 nucleotides read TGTGCCAGCAGTCTTCAGGGGGCTTCCTACGAGCAGTACTTC. Amino acid sequence: CASSLQGASYEQYF.

This chain joins TRBV30 and TRBJ1-1; D remains ambiguous. The germline V and J ends were trimmed by 2 bases and 4 bases, with 11 bases remaining between them. In germline, CDR1 is GTSNPN, CDR2 SVGIG (reference sequence). This CDR3 has 13 residues. The CDR3 here is CAWSRQEGTEAFF. CDR3 nucleotides: TGTGCCTGGAGTAGGCAGGAGGGCACTGAAGCTTTCTTT.

Only one count was recorded for this clone. The V gene is TRBV5-4, the J gene TRBJ2-6; D unresolved. The CDR3 is 16 residues long. V gave up 4 bases and J gave up 2 bases, with 13 bases separating them. CDR1 and CDR2 from the germline V gene are SGHNT and YYREEE (reference sequence). The CDR3 sequence is CASSPGWATGANVLTF. The CDR3 DNA reads TGTGCCAGCAGCCCTGGTTGGGCAACTGGGGCCAACGTCCTGACTTTC.

V is TRBV13 and J is TRBJ2-5; 12 bases are shared with TRBD2. After removal of 5 bases from V and 5 bases from J, the junction contained 6 bases not matched to a gene. Germline V CDR1 and CDR2: PRHDT, FYEKMQ (reference sequence). The CDR3 totals 15 residues. CDR3 loop: CASSPALAGGETQYF. The DNA for the CDR3 is TGTGCCAGCAGCCCCGCGCTAGCGGGGGGGGAGACCCAGTACTTC.

The CDR3 protein is CASSQEVQEAGYGYTF. The CDR3 DNA sequence: TGCGCCAGCAGCCAAGAGGTGCAGGAGGCGGGCTATGGCTACACCTTC. The V and J genes are TRBV4-3 and TRBJ1-2; D not certain. Trimming took 0 bases from V and 4 from J, leaving 15 bases between them. This CDR3 spans 16 amino acids. The germline V gene encodes CDR1 LGHNA and CDR2 YSLEER.

This sequence joins TRBV6-5 and TRBJ1-5, with D possibly being TRBD1 (5 bases). V was clipped by 6 bases and J by 4 bases, with 16 bases between them. The CDR3 has 15 residues. Per germline, CDR1 MNHEY and CDR2 SVGAGI. The DNA for the CDR3 is TGTGCCAGCAGATCGGGGGGGGGTGGAAATCAGCCCCAGCATTTT. This sequence encodes CASRSGGGGNQPQHF.

This chain connects TRBV18 to TRBJ2-1; D assignment may be TRBD1 or TRBD2 (5 bases each). V shed 0 bases and J shed 9 bases, with 9 bases lying between them. Germline V gene data show CDR1 as KGHSH and CDR2 as LQKENI. The CDR3 has 13 amino acids. CDR3 sequence: CASSPPIGTEQFF. DNA of the CDR3: TGTGCCAGCTCACCACCCATCGGGACTGAGCAGTTCTTC.

This chain joins TRBV6-6 and TRBJ2-3, with TRBD2 matching 8 bases. CDR1 MNHNY and CDR2 SVGAGI come from the germline V gene (reference sequence). V shed 6 bases and J 0 bases; nucleotides not matched to a gene: 8. The CDR3 covers 16 residues. The CDR3 region has the DNA TGTGCCAGCAGAAGGGGTAGCGGGGCCAGCACAGATACGCAGTATTTT. Amino acid sequence: CASRRGSGASTDTQYF.

The rearrangement links TRBV18 to TRBJ1-1, with D unresolved. V lost 1 base, J lost 1 base, and 7 bases lay in between. Germline lookup yields CDR1 KGHSH and CDR2 LQKENI. The CDR3 spans 14 residues. The CDR3 DNA reads as TGTGCCAGCTCACCACTAAGACAGAACACTGAAGCTTTCTTT. Translating gives CASSPLRQNTEAFF.

A few counts support this clone. Additional DNA sequences in this sample encode the identical CDR3. The chain has TRBV5-1 and TRBJ2-5; TRBD1 agrees at 9 bases. CDR1 SGHRS and CDR2 YFSETQ come from the germline V gene. After removal of 4 bases from V and 1 base from J, the junction contained 2 bases not matched to a gene. The length of the CDR3 is 14 residues. CDR3 residues: CASSRTGVQETQYF. CDR3 sequence (DNA): TGCGCCAGCAGCAGGACAGGGGTCCAAGAGACCCAGTACTTC.

There are a few counts of this clone. J is TRBJ2-5 and V is TRBV6-5, with D perhaps matching TRBD2 (5 bases). The CDR3 sequence is 13 residues long. The V gene's germline CDR1 is MNHEY and CDR2 SVGAGI. V lost 10 bases and J lost 1, with 13 bases in between. The chain's CDR3 is CATSGTAQETQYF. In DNA form, the CDR3 reads TGTGCCACCAGCGGCACAGCCCAAGAGACCCAGTACTTC.

The chain is built from TRBV19 and TRBJ1-2, with D hard to call. This CDR3 has 16 residues. Germline V CDR1 and CDR2: LNHDA, SQIVND (reference sequence). The V end lost 4 bases, the J end lost 3 bases, and 18 bases lay between the germline ends. In DNA form, the CDR3 reads TGTGCCAGTAGTACCCAGGCGGGGAGCCCGCACTATGGCTACACCTTC. Protein: CASSTQAGSPHYGYTF. Supplemented by reference TRBV19 and TRBJ1-2, the full variable domain reads DGGITQSPKYLFRKEGQNVTLSCEQNLNHDAMYWYRQDPGQGLRLIYYSQIVNDFQKGDIAEGYSVSREKKESFPLTVTSAQKNPTAFYLCASSTQAGSPHYGYTFGSGTRLTVV.

V and J are TRBV5-4 and TRBJ1-4; perhaps TRBD1 as D (5 bases). Trimming removed 4 bases at V and 4 bases at J, with 14 bases between. The CDR3 extends over 15 amino acids. Germline values: CDR1 SGHNT, CDR2 YYREEE (reference sequence). The CDR3 nucleotides are TGTGCCAGCAGCATGGGACGCGGAAATAATGAAAAACTGTTTTTT. It encodes CASSMGRGNNEKLFF.

The rearrangement joins TRBV20-1 to TRBJ2-7, with 8 bases aligning to TRBD1. This CDR3 spans 10 amino acids. Germline loops: CDR1 DFQATT, CDR2 SNEGSKA (reference sequence). J was trimmed by 7 bases and V by 8 bases; bases with no gene match: 4. CDR3 protein: CSTGGYEQYF. CDR3 in DNA: TGCAGTACAGGGGGTTATGAGCAGTACTTC.

The chain links TRBV6-6 to TRBJ2-2; D uncertain. Germline V gene sequence: CDR1 MNHNY, CDR2 SVGAGI (reference sequence). The V end was cut by 8 bases, the J end by 5 bases, with 12 bases between. This CDR3 has 13 residues. CDR3 sequence reads: CASGREWTGELFF. The CDR3 DNA reads as TGTGCCAGCGGCCGAGAGTGGACCGGGGAGCTGTTTTTT.